Listed below are T cell receptor beta chains from one sample, sequenced in a study of T cell clones after liver transplantation. Data came from immunoSEQ multiplex PCR; TCRdb stores just in-frame clones and leaves some out. The sample carries approximately 55,000 clones, over 70% recorded once. The material was CD4+ T cells from blood, obtained before liver transplant. These receptor sequences come from a human donor who received a liver transplant. CDR3s include the opening cysteine and the closing phenylalanine or tryptophan. The D gene is left open where the match is weak. Some rows have no size entry. The others give once, few or many, or a class for an expanded clone.

V gene	clone size	D gene	J gene	CDR3 protein	CDR3 DNA
TRBV23-1	once	TRBD1	TRBJ1-5	CASSQSIGQGADQPQHF	TGCGCCAGCAGTCAATCGATAGGGCAGGGGGCCGATCAGCCCCAGCATTTT
TRBV28	NA	NA	TRBJ1-3	CASSMRGLRNTIYF	TGTGCCAGCAGTATGCGGGGACTTAGGAACACCATATATTTT
TRBV28	NA	TRBD1	TRBJ1-1	CASSLQGAGVEAFF	TGTGCCAGCAGTTTACAGGGGGCAGGGGTTGAAGCTTTCTTT
TRBV10-2	few	NA	TRBJ2-1	CASSVSYNEQFF	TGCGCCAGCAGTGTCAGTTACAATGAGCAGTTCTTC
TRBV5-4	NA	NA	TRBJ1-4	CASSEGGGVVEKLFF	TGTGCCAGCAGCGAGGGAGGAGGGGTTGTTGAAAAACTGTTTTTT
TRBV4-1	NA	NA	TRBJ2-2	CASSQDRRRGYTGELFF	TGCGCCAGCAGCCAAGATAGAAGGAGAGGATACACCGGGGAGCTGTTTTTT
TRBV5-1	few	TRBD1	TRBJ2-5	CASRNRQGYQETQYF	TGCGCCAGCAGGAATCGACAGGGGTACCAAGAGACCCAGTACTTC
TRBV7-2	NA	TRBD2	TRBJ2-7	CASSLTLAGSPEDEQYF	TGTGCCAGCAGCTTAACGCTAGCGGGGAGCCCGGAGGACGAGCAGTACTTC
TRBV28	NA	NA	TRBJ2-2	CASSLQFLAGELFF	TGTGCCAGCAGTTTGCAGTTTCTCGCCGGGGAGCTGTTTTTT
TRBV6-1	NA	TRBD1	TRBJ1-2	CASNPGQGNSYGYTF	TGTGCCAGCAATCCGGGACAGGGGAACTCATATGGCTACACCTTC
TRBV4-2	NA	NA	TRBJ2-2	CASSSEGTFDTGELFF	TGTGCCAGCAGCTCTGAGGGGACATTTGACACCGGGGAGCTGTTTTTT
TRBV27	NA	NA	TRBJ1-5	CASSLLGGSNQPQHF	TGTGCCAGCAGTTTACTGGGAGGAAGCAATCAGCCCCAGCATTTT
TRBV29-1	NA	TRBD1	TRBJ2-2	CSVVPRDRGTNTGELFF	TGCAGCGTTGTACCCCGGGACAGGGGAACGAACACCGGGGAGCTGTTTTTT
TRBV11-3	NA	NA	TRBJ1-4	CASSPGGATNEKLFF	TGTGCCAGCAGCCCCGGAGGAGCAACTAATGAAAAACTGTTTTTT
TRBV29-1	NA	TRBD1	TRBJ2-7	CSVEGAQGAGYEQYF	TGCAGCGTTGAAGGCGCTCAGGGGGCTGGCTACGAGCAGTACTTC
TRBV10-3	few	TRBD2	TRBJ2-7	CAIAGLAGNEQYF	TGTGCCATCGCAGGACTAGCGGGTAACGAGCAGTACTTC
TRBV6-1	NA	TRBD1	TRBJ2-1	CASSPDRGTYNEQFF	TGTGCCAGCAGTCCCGACAGGGGGACCTACAATGAGCAGTTCTTC
TRBV30	NA	TRBD1	TRBJ1-5	CAWSPTGRRQPQHF	TGTGCCTGGAGTCCGACAGGGCGACGACAGCCCCAGCATTTT
TRBV5-1	NA	TRBD2	TRBJ2-7	CASSSGLAAYEQYF	TGCGCCAGCAGCTCGGGACTAGCGGCCTACGAGCAGTACTTC
TRBV5-1	NA	NA	TRBJ1-1	CASSLAGGQGTEAFF	TGCGCCAGCAGCTTGGCCGGGGGGCAGGGGACTGAAGCTTTCTTT
TRBV6-1	NA	NA	TRBJ2-1	CASSEVAGYNEQFF	TGTGCCAGCAGTGAAGTGGCGGGGTACAATGAGCAGTTCTTC
TRBV7-2	NA	NA	TRBJ2-3	CASSLSSGSTDTQYF	TGTGCCAGCAGCTTGAGTAGCGGAAGCACAGATACGCAGTATTTT
TRBV14	once	NA	TRBJ2-7	CASSRRQYSEQYF	TGTGCCAGCAGCCGGCGACAGTACAGCGAGCAGTACTTC
TRBV15	few	NA	TRBJ1-4	CATSRPDRNEKLFF	TGTGCCACCAGCAGGCCAGACAGAAATGAAAAACTGTTTTTT
TRBV23-1	NA	NA	TRBJ2-7	CASSHPRIGDEQYF	TGCGCCAGCAGTCATCCCCGTATAGGGGACGAGCAGTACTTC
TRBV5-4	NA	NA	TRBJ1-1	CASRFKGAGNTEAFF	TGTGCCAGCAGATTTAAGGGAGCGGGGAACACTGAAGCTTTCTTT
TRBV2	NA	NA	TRBJ1-5	CASSDQSNQPQHF	TGTGCCAGCAGTGACCAGAGCAATCAGCCCCAGCATTTT
TRBV6-5	NA	NA	TRBJ1-5	CASSYSLEDNQPQHF	TGTGCCAGCAGTTATAGCCTGGAGGACAATCAGCCCCAGCATTTT
TRBV6-6	NA	TRBD2	TRBJ2-1	CASSYGLAGGWWFF	TGTGCCAGCAGTTACGGTCTAGCGGGGGGCTGGTGGTTCTTC
TRBV19	many	TRBD1	TRBJ1-5	CASRGQTYNQPQHF	TGTGCCAGTAGGGGACAGACCTACAATCAGCCCCAGCATTTT
TRBV2	few	TRBD1	TRBJ1-2	CASSDSRGSYGYTF	TGTGCCAGCAGTGACTCCAGGGGGAGCTATGGCTACACCTTC
TRBV6-6	NA	NA	TRBJ1-2	CASSYSTKQGAGYTF	TGTGCCAGCAGTTACTCGACTAAACAGGGAGCCGGCTACACCTTC
TRBV25-1	NA	NA	TRBJ1-4	CASTSVGGELEKLFF	TGTGCCAGCACCTCCGTGGGGGGGGAGCTCGAAAAACTGTTTTTT
TRBV6-1	NA	NA	TRBJ1-3	CASTKTASSGNTIYF	TGTGCCAGCACTAAGACTGCCAGCTCTGGAAACACCATATATTTT
TRBV6-4	many	NA	TRBJ2-1	CASSDSYDTRGEQFF	TGTGCCAGCAGTGACTCTTACGACACGCGAGGGGAGCAGTTCTTC
TRBV4-2	NA	NA	TRBJ1-5	CASSQDREGGQPQHF	TGTGCCAGCAGCCAAGATCGAGAGGGCGGTCAGCCCCAGCATTTT
TRBV6-5	NA	TRBD1	TRBJ2-1	CASSYGTEYNEQFF	TGTGCCAGCAGTTACGGGACAGAATACAATGAGCAGTTCTTC
TRBV6-5	NA	NA	TRBJ1-2	CASWIIREGYTF	TGTGCCAGCTGGATTATCCGGGAAGGCTACACCTTC
TRBV19	NA	NA	TRBJ2-2	CASSTGHSTGELFF	TGTGCCAGTAGTACGGGACACTCCACCGGGGAGCTGTTTTTT
TRBV29-1	NA	TRBD1	TRBJ2-5	CSVGTGGEFGRETQYF	TGCAGCGTTGGGACAGGGGGCGAATTCGGTCGAGAGACCCAGTACTTC
TRBV29-1	NA	TRBD1	TRBJ1-2	CSVEDQDRGYGYTF	TGCAGCGTTGAAGATCAGGACAGGGGTTATGGCTACACCTTC
TRBV4-2	few	NA	TRBJ2-3	CASSQQTEDADTQYF	TGTGCCAGCAGCCAACAGACAGAGGATGCAGATACGCAGTATTTT
TRBV28	NA	TRBD1	TRBJ1-5	CASRRRGTGRDYSNQPQHF	TGTGCCAGCAGACGAAGAGGGACAGGAAGGGATTATAGCAATCAGCCCCAGCATTTT
TRBV30	few	NA	TRBJ2-2	CAWSAPGSTGELFF	TGTGCCTGGAGTGCCCCAGGGTCCACCGGGGAGCTGTTTTTT
TRBV28	NA	TRBD2	TRBJ2-2	CASSPPPGGATGELFF	TGTGCCAGCTCCCCTCCCCCGGGGGGGGCCACCGGGGAGCTGTTTTTT
TRBV6-6	NA	TRBD1	TRBJ2-3	CASSPTGGTTDTQYF	TGTGCCAGCAGCCCGACAGGGGGGACCACAGATACGCAGTATTTT
TRBV19	NA	NA	TRBJ1-1	CASVRNTEAFF	TGTGCCAGTGTGAGGAACACTGAAGCTTTCTTT
TRBV2	few	TRBD1	TRBJ1-5	CASAGQANQPQHF	TGTGCCAGCGCCGGACAGGCGAATCAGCCCCAGCATTTT
TRBV5-7	NA	NA	TRBJ2-1	CASSTGGINEQFF	TGTGCCAGCAGCACTGGAGGTATCAATGAGCAGTTCTTC
TRBV14	NA	TRBD1	TRBJ2-7	CASSLRTGVSEQYF	TGTGCCAGCAGCCTGCGGACAGGAGTTTCCGAGCAGTACTTC
TRBV9	few	TRBD1	TRBJ2-7	CASTFSDRDYEQYF	TGTGCCAGCACCTTTTCGGACAGGGACTACGAGCAGTACTTC
TRBV18	NA	NA	TRBJ2-7	CASSPPGEQYF	TGTGCCAGCTCTCCCCCGGGCGAGCAGTACTTC
TRBV28	NA	TRBD2	TRBJ2-2	CASSSPRRGGYGGELFF	TGTGCCAGCAGTTCCCCCCGGCGGGGGGGATACGGCGGGGAGCTGTTTTTT
TRBV4-2	NA	TRBD1	TRBJ1-5	CASSQDEQGARPQHF	TGTGCCAGCAGCCAAGATGAACAGGGGGCGAGGCCCCAGCATTTT
TRBV2	NA	NA	TRBJ1-5	CASRSIGGGRPQHF	TGTGCCAGCAGGTCGATCGGGGGTGGTCGGCCCCAGCATTTT
TRBV19	few	TRBD1	TRBJ1-2	CASSIPGQGKRIYGYTF	TGTGCCAGTAGTATCCCGGGACAGGGAAAAAGAATCTATGGCTACACCTTC
TRBV28	few	TRBD1	TRBJ1-5	CASSSDRVKQPQHF	TGTGCCAGCAGTTCGGACAGGGTCAAACAGCCCCAGCATTTT
TRBV6-4	NA	TRBD1	TRBJ1-2	CASSEQQGANHGYTF	TGTGCCAGCAGTGAACAACAGGGGGCTAACCATGGCTACACCTTC
TRBV11-2	NA	TRBD1	TRBJ1-1	CASSLGLGGQLNTEAFF	TGTGCCAGCAGCTTAGGGTTGGGGGGACAGTTGAACACTGAAGCTTTCTTT
TRBV29-1	NA	NA	TRBJ1-2	CSVESSQGYTF	TGCAGCGTTGAATCGTCTCAGGGCTACACCTTC